The 30 T cell receptor beta chains given below trace back to one sample, sequenced in a study of blood T cell repertoires in COVID-19 (dated by TCRdb to about 2020). The library was generated by the immunoSEQ multiplex PCR assay. Held by TCRdb, this immuneACCESS table contains in-frame sequences only and omits some clones. Under half of the omission traces to an unresolved V gene where checked; the cause of the rest is unknown. The sample contains approximately 400,000 clones, 88% of them found a single time. Approximately 1.2% of the sample lies in the top ten. Sequenced sample: PBMCs or T cells enriched from blood (not recorded which). These receptors were taken from a young woman who had recovered from COVID-19.

V usage is TRBV5-1 and J usage is TRBJ1-2; D perhaps matches TRBD1 (5 bases). Looked up from germline, CDR1 is SGHRS and CDR2 is YFSETQ. With 5 bases removed from V and 1 base from J, the gap between germline ends came to 9 bases. CDR3 length equals 13 residues. The CDR3 coding sequence is TGCGCCAGCAGGCGGGGCAGTAACTATGGCTACACCTTC. Translated: CASRRGSNYGYTF.

For the CDR3, the DNA is TGTGCCAGCAGCCGACTAGCGGGGGCCAGCTCCTACAATGAGCAGTTCTTC. Translated: CASSRLAGASSYNEQFF. The chain joins TRBV9 to TRBJ2-1; TRBD2 aligns across 12 bases. With 4 bases clipped from V and 0 bases from J, the junction kept 5 bases outside the gene matches. The CDR3 has 17 residues. CDR1 and CDR2 from the germline V gene are SGDLS and YYNGEE. Complete variable domain (other parts from reference TRBV9 and TRBJ2-1): DSGVTQTPKHLITATGQRVTLRCSPRSGDLSVYWYQQSLDQGLQFLIQYYNGEERAKGNILERFSAQQFPDLHSELNLSSLELGDSALYFCASSRLAGASSYNEQFFGPGTRLTVL.

V usage is TRBV6-2 or TRBV6-3 and J usage is TRBJ2-1; D is unresolved. The ends were cut back, 6 bases at V and 0 bases at J, with 6 bases in the middle. Germline values: CDR1 MNHEY, CDR2 SVGEGT. This CDR3 contains 13 residues. This chain's CDR3 is CASSLSSYNEQFF. CDR3 nucleotides: TGTGCCAGCAGCCTGAGCTCCTACAATGAGCAGTTCTTC.

The chain carries TRBV6-5 and TRBJ2-7, with 7 bases fitting TRBD2. The CDR3 covers 12 residues. The germline V gene encodes CDR1 MNHEY and CDR2 SVGAGI. V shed 5 bases and J 5 bases; nucleotides not matched to a gene: 3. The CDR3 loop is CASSRLADEQYF. The CDR3 DNA sequence: TGTGCCAGCAGTAGGCTAGCGGACGAGCAGTACTTC.

This clone appeared once. J is TRBJ2-1 and V is TRBV7-3; TRBD2 agrees at 12 bases. Looked up from germline, CDR1 is SGHTA and CDR2 is FQGTGA. The junction had 5 bases not matched to a gene; V was cut back by 3 bases and J by 11 bases. The CDR3 has 14 amino acids. The CDR3 bases are TGTGCCAGCAGCTTCGCGACTAGCGGGGGCAAGCAGTTCTTC. Encoded protein: CASSFATSGGKQFF. Using reference TRBV7-3 and TRBJ2-1 for the parts outside the CDR3, the full variable domain is GAGVSQTPSNKVTEKGKYVELRCDPISGHTALYWYRQSLGQGPEFLIYFQGTGAADDSGLPNDRFFAVRPEGSVSTLKIQRTERGDSAVYLCASSFATSGGKQFFGPGTRLTVL.

This clone was seen once. The rearrangement links TRBV6-5 to TRBJ2-3, with 11 bases lining up with TRBD1. CDR1 MNHEY and CDR2 SVGAGI come from the germline V gene. The CDR3 spans 16 residues. V was clipped by 0 bases and J by 5 bases; unmatched bases: 4. The CDR3 DNA sequence: TGTGCCAGCAGTTACTCCGGGACAGGGGGGAGAGATACGCAGTATTTT. It yields the protein CASSYSGTGGRDTQYF.

This chain connects TRBV9 to TRBJ2-1; 9 bases line up with TRBD2. The V segment lost 0 bases and the J segment 6 bases; nucleotides outside the gene matches: 1. This CDR3 has 14 residues. Per the germline V gene, CDR1 is SGDLS and CDR2 is YYNGEE. CDR3 region: CASSVVGLANEQFF. CDR3 coding DNA: TGTGCCAGCAGCGTAGTGGGACTAGCCAATGAGCAGTTCTTC.

This chain connects TRBV18 to TRBJ2-6; D perhaps matches TRBD1 (5 bases). The CDR3 covers 17 residues. Germline loops: CDR1 KGHSH, CDR2 LQKENI. Trimming took off 2 bases at V and 0 bases at J, with 11 bases between the two ends. CDR3 coding DNA: TGTGCCAGCTCACCAGTAGGGGCGACCTCTGGGGCCAACGTCCTGACTTTC. Translating gives CASSPVGATSGANVLTF.

This clone was counted a single time. V usage is TRBV7-9 and J usage is TRBJ2-7; D ambiguous. The length of the CDR3 is 14 residues. Germline CDR1 is SEHNR and CDR2 is FQNEAQ (reference sequence). Trimming removed 2 bases at V and 3 bases at J, with 11 bases between. The CDR3 DNA reads TGTGCCAGCAGCTTATCAGTGGGCAGCTACGAGCAGTACTTC. Protein: CASSLSVGSYEQYF.

The chain is built from TRBV7-3 and TRBJ2-3, with D possibly TRBD2 on 5 matching bases. CDR1 is SGHTA, CDR2 FQGTGA, per germline. The CDR3 extends over 15 amino acids. V lost 4 bases to trimming and J lost 1 base, with 12 bases between them. The CDR3 here is CASSSTGGRTDTQYF. The CDR3 region has the DNA TGTGCCAGCAGCTCCACTGGAGGCCGCACAGATACGCAGTATTTT.

The rearrangement joins TRBV6-1 to TRBJ1-6; no clear D gene. The V gene lost 2 bases and the J gene lost 10 bases, with 6 bases spanning the gap. CDR1 and CDR2 (germline): MNHNS, SASEGT. CDR3 length equals 12 residues. In DNA, the CDR3 is TGTGCCAGCAGTGAAAGAGCATCACCCCTCCACTTT. Amino acid sequence: CASSERASPLHF.

A word on this clone: At the DNA level, this CDR3 is encoded by other sequences in the same sample as well. The V call is TRBV12-3 or TRBV12-4, the J call TRBJ2-1, with a tentative D call TRBD1 (7 bases). V shed 7 bases and J shed 10 bases, with 17 bases lying between them. The CDR3 is made up of 13 amino acids. CDR3 nucleotides: TGTGCCAGCACCCTCCAAGCAGGGGGGGAGCAGTTCTTC. This gives the protein CASTLQAGGEQFF.

The chain links TRBV6-5 to TRBJ2-3, with 8 bases matching TRBD2. The CDR3 covers 15 residues. V lost 8 bases and J lost 3; bases outside the gene matches: 10. Looked up from germline, CDR1 is MNHEY and CDR2 is SVGAGI. This chain's CDR3 is CASARGGIVTDTQYF. The CDR3 region has the DNA TGTGCCAGCGCCCGGGGGGGCATAGTGACAGATACGCAGTATTTT.

The chain carries TRBV5-1 and TRBJ2-2, with D perhaps TRBD1 (6 bases). Between the trimmed V and J ends, which lost 7 bases and 0 bases, there was a span of 13 bases. Germline lookup yields CDR1 SGHRS and CDR2 YFSETQ. This CDR3 is 15 amino acids long. In nucleotides, the CDR3 is TGCGCCAGCCGGACGGACAGTTCGAACACCGGGGAGCTGTTTTTT. This translates into CASRTDSSNTGELFF.

J is TRBJ2-3 and V is TRBV5-1, with 9 nucleotides matching TRBD2. This CDR3 is 16 amino acids long. In germline, CDR1 is SGHRS, CDR2 YFSETQ. V lost 0 bases to trimming and J lost 2 bases; unmatched junction nucleotides: 4. Here the CDR3 DNA reads TGCGCCAGCAGCTTGGCTCCTAGCGGGGACACAGATACGCAGTATTTT. It translates to CASSLAPSGDTDTQYF.

The V gene is TRBV11-2, the J gene TRBJ1-2; TRBD1 matches at 11 bases. CDR3 length equals 16 residues. Germline CDR1 and CDR2: SGHAT and FQNNGV. The V gene end was trimmed by 1 base and the J gene end by 4 bases; junction bases not matched to a gene: 5. The CDR3 coding sequence is TGTGCCAGCAGCTTAGCCCGGACAGGGGGCGCCTATGGCTACACCTTC. Protein: CASSLARTGGAYGYTF.

The chain couples TRBV6-2 or TRBV6-3 to TRBJ2-3; TRBD2 agrees at 7 bases. Germline CDR1 is MNHEY and CDR2 is SVGEGT. Trimming at V came to 4 bases and at J to 2 bases, leaving 3 bases not matched to a gene. The CDR3 sequence is 14 residues long. The CDR3 bases are TGTGCCAGCAGTTCAAGCGGGGACACAGATACGCAGTATTTT. Translated, it gives CASSSSGDTDTQYF.

The chain employs TRBV9 and TRBJ2-2, with 9 bases identical to TRBD2. There are 16 residues in the CDR3. After removal of 2 bases from V and 1 base from J, the junction contained 3 bases not matched to a gene. Germline lookup yields CDR1 SGDLS and CDR2 YYNGEE. The CDR3 DNA sequence: TGTGCCAGCAGCGTCTCGACTAGCGGGAACACCGGGGAGCTGTTTTTT. It codes for CASSVSTSGNTGELFF.

V and J are TRBV4-3 and TRBJ2-2; tentatively, D is TRBD1 (6 bases). V was trimmed by 0 bases and J by 0 bases, leaving 11 bases between them. Germline values: CDR1 LGHNA, CDR2 YSLEER. This CDR3 region has 17 residues. This chain's CDR3 is CASSQEGKGANTGELFF. The CDR3 bases are TGCGCCAGCAGCCAAGAAGGGAAGGGGGCGAACACCGGGGAGCTGTTTTTT.

CDR3 residues: CAGGGDGSQSYEQYF. The CDR3 nucleotides are TGTGCCGGAGGCGGGGACGGTTCCCAGTCTTACGAGCAGTACTTC. The rearrangement uses TRBV7-2 and TRBJ2-7; a weak D match, TRBD2 (6 bases). Deletions cut 11 bases from V and 4 bases from J, with 24 bases between. CDR1 is SGHTA and CDR2 is FQGNSA in the germline V gene. CDR3 length: 15 amino acids.

The CDR3 protein is CSATDTNYGYTF. The CDR3 region has the DNA TGCAGCGCGACAGACACTAACTATGGCTACACCTTC. The genes are TRBV29-1 and TRBJ1-2; D is possibly TRBD1 (5 bases). Germline V lookup: CDR1 SQVTM, CDR2 ANQGSEA. V lost 7 bases and J lost 0, with 9 bases in between. The CDR3 spans 12 residues. Complete variable domain (other parts from reference TRBV29-1 and TRBJ1-2): SAVISQKPSRDICQRGTSLTIQCQVDSQVTMMFWYRQQPGQSLTLIATANQGSEATYESGFVIDKFPISRPNLTFSTLTVSNMSPEDSSIYLCSATDTNYGYTFGSGTRLTVV.

The chain is built from TRBV28 and TRBJ1-1; D perhaps matches TRBD1 (5 bases). Per germline, CDR1 MDHEN and CDR2 SYDVKM. This CDR3 comprises 19 residues. V was clipped by 4 bases and J by 1 base, with 25 bases between them. CDR3 residues: CASSSPGFGGSRANTEAFF. In DNA form, the CDR3 reads TGTGCCAGCAGTTCCCCAGGATTCGGGGGATCTCGTGCGAACACTGAAGCTTTCTTT.

This chain links TRBV29-1 with TRBJ2-4; a possible D gene is TRBD1 (5 bases). Trimming removed 3 bases at V and 4 bases at J, with 10 bases between. Per the germline V gene, CDR1 is SQVTM and CDR2 is ANQGSEA. This CDR3 is 13 amino acids long. The CDR3 is CSVETALKNIQYF. The CDR3 region has the DNA TGCAGCGTTGAGACAGCCCTTAAAAACATTCAGTACTTC. Filled out from reference TRBV29-1 and TRBJ2-4, the complete variable domain reads SAVISQKPSRDICQRGTSLTIQCQVDSQVTMMFWYRQQPGQSLTLIATANQGSEATYESGFVIDKFPISRPNLTFSTLTVSNMSPEDSSIYLCSVETALKNIQYFGAGTRLSVL.

The V and J genes are TRBV19 and TRBJ1-4; 10 positions agree with TRBD1. With V trimmed by 6 bases and J by 5 bases, 6 bases remained unmatched. CDR3 length equals 15 residues. Per germline, CDR1 LNHDA and CDR2 SQIVND (reference sequence). CDR3 bases: TGTGCCAGTAGATGGGGACAGGGGCGAAATGAAAAACTGTTTTTT. Residues: CASRWGQGRNEKLFF. The whole variable domain, remainder taken from reference TRBV19 and TRBJ1-4, is DGGITQSPKYLFRKEGQNVTLSCEQNLNHDAMYWYRQDPGQGLRLIYYSQIVNDFQKGDIAEGYSVSREKKESFPLTVTSAQKNPTAFYLCASRWGQGRNEKLFFGSGTQLSVL.

The chain combines TRBV28 with TRBJ1-2; TRBD1 matches at 7 bases. The CDR3 totals 13 residues. Germline V gene data show CDR1 as MDHEN and CDR2 as SYDVKM. Trimming took 8 bases from V and 4 from J; bases not matched to a gene: 7. The CDR3 reads CASGLQGTYGYTF. Written as DNA, the CDR3 is TGTGCCAGCGGGCTACAGGGGACCTATGGCTACACCTTC.

CDR3 region: CASSFWAGGANTGELFF. CDR3 nucleotide sequence: TGTGCCAGCAGTTTTTGGGCGGGGGGCGCGAACACCGGGGAGCTGTTTTTT. The V gene is TRBV27, the J gene TRBJ2-2; 8 nucleotides agree with TRBD2. The length of the CDR3 is 17 residues. V lost 3 bases, J lost 0 bases, and 6 bases stayed unmatched. Germline CDR1 reads MNHEY; CDR2 reads SMNVEV (reference sequence).

CDR3 in DNA: TGTGCCAGCAGCAGCCCCTCTAGCGGGGGGAAGTCAGATACGCAGTATTTT. Amino acids: CASSSPSSGGKSDTQYF. The chain carries TRBV7-6 and TRBJ2-3, with 11 bases fitting TRBD2. The germline gives CDR1 SGHVS, CDR2 FNYEAQ. The CDR3 has 17 amino acids. V shed 5 bases and J 4 bases; nucleotides not matched to a gene: 11.

The chain links TRBV13 to TRBJ1-6; D not resolved. The ends were cut back, 1 base at V and 2 bases at J, with 6 bases in the middle. The CDR3 is 15 residues long. Looked up from germline, CDR1 is PRHDT and CDR2 is FYEKMQ (reference sequence). DNA of the CDR3: TGTGCCAGCAGCTTAGCTCAGGCCTATAATTCACCCCTCCACTTT. Translated, it gives CASSLAQAYNSPLHF.

The chain employs TRBV19 and TRBJ1-5; no clear D. V dropped 6 bases and J dropped 4 bases, with 10 bases sitting between them. This CDR3 region has 13 residues. Looked up from germline, CDR1 is LNHDA and CDR2 is SQIVND (reference sequence). The CDR3 nucleotides are TGTGCCAGTAGAAGAGACTGGAATCAGCCCCAGCATTTT. Protein product: CASRRDWNQPQHF. The variable domain in full, completed from reference TRBV19 and TRBJ1-5, reads DGGITQSPKYLFRKEGQNVTLSCEQNLNHDAMYWYRQDPGQGLRLIYYSQIVNDFQKGDIAEGYSVSREKKESFPLTVTSAQKNPTAFYLCASRRDWNQPQHFGDGTRLSIL.

Details on this clone: Other DNA sequences in this sample translate to the same CDR3. The chain couples TRBV7-6 to TRBJ1-1, with a weak D call TRBD1 (6 bases). The CDR3 length is 14 residues. V dropped 1 base and J dropped 4 bases, with 10 bases sitting between them. Germline assignment: CDR1 SGHVS and CDR2 FNYEAQ. The CDR3 spells CASSLVGGATEAFF. CDR3 DNA: TGTGCCAGCAGCTTAGTGGGGGGGGCCACTGAAGCTTTCTTT. The full variable domain, completed using reference TRBV7-6 and TRBJ1-1, is GAGVSQSPRYKVTKRGQDVALRCDPISGHVSLYWYRQALGQGPEFLTYFNYEAQQDKSGLPNDRFSAERPEGSISTLTIQRTEQRDSAMYRCASSLVGGATEAFFGQGTRLTVV.